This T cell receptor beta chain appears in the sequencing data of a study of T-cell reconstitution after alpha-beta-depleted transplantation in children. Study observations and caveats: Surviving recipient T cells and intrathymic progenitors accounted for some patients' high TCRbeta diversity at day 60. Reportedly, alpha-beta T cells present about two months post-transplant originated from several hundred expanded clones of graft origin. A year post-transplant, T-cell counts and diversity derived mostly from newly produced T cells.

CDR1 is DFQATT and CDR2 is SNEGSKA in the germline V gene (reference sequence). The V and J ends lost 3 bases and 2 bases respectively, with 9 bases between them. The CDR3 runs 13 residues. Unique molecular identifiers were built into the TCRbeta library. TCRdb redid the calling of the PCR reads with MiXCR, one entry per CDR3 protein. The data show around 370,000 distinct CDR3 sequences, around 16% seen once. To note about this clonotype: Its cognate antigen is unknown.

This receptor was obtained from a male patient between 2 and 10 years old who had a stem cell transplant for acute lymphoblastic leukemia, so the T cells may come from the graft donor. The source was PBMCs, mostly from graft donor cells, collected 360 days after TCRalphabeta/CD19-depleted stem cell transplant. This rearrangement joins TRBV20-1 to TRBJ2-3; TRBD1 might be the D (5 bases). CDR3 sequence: CSARDTLTDTQYF. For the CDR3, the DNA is TGCAGTGCTAGGGACACCCTCACAGATACGCAGTATTTT.